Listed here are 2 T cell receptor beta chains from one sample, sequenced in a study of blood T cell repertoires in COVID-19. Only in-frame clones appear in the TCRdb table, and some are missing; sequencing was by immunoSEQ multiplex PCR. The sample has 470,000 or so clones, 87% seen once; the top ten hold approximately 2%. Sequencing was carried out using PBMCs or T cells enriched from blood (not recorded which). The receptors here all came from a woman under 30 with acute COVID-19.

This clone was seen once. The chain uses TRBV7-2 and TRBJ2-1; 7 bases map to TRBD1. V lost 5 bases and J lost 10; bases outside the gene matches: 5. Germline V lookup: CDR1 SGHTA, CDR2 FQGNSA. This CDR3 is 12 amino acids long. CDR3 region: CASSLTGEEQFF. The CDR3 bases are TGTGCCAGCAGCCTAACAGGGGAGGAGCAGTTCTTC.

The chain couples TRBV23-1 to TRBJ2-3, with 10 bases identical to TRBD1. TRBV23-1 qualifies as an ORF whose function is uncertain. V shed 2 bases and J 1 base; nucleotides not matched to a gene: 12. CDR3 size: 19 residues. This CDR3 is CASSQRYDRGPPCTDTQYF. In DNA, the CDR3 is TGCGCCAGCAGTCAACGGTACGACAGGGGGCCCCCCTGCACAGATACGCAGTATTTT.